The clone carrying this T cell receptor beta chain was observed a few times. The second PCR ran about 7 to 12 cycles with a sample-barcoded 5' primer and J-beta primers. TCRdb recomputed calls from the 5' RACE reads with MiXCR, one row per CDR3 protein. The sample lists 700,000 to 900,000 distinct CDR3 sequences; around 25% were seen once. This entry is derived from a study of blood T cells in healthy people across ages. Trimming at V came to 3 bases and at J to 3 bases, leaving 5 bases not matched to a gene. Germline V gives CDR1 SNHLY, CDR2 FYNNEI. This CDR3 has 15 amino acids. This sample was shared with a second study, whose subject was T cells of mothers and their children.

The source of this sequence is a boy between 10 and 17 years old in good health. The V and J genes are TRBV2 and TRBJ1-5; 7 nucleotides agree with TRBD1. Sequencing used blood. CDR3 bases: TGTGCCAGCAGTGATTGGGACAGCTACAATCAGCCCCAGCATTTT. Translation gives CASSDWDSYNQPQHF. Variable domain in full (rest from reference TRBV2 and TRBJ1-5): EPEVTQTPSHQVTQMGQEVILRCVPISNHLYFYWYRQILGQKVEFLVSFYNNEISEKSEIFDDQFSVERPDGSNFTLKIRSTKLEDSAMYFCASSDWDSYNQPQHFGDGTRLSIL.